These T cell receptor beta chains were read from a single sample in a study of blood T cell repertoires in COVID-19. Method: immunoSEQ multiplex PCR; TCRdb's copy keeps in-frame clones and lacks some. The table shows about 26,000 clones, with 80% to 90% occurring only once. Specimen: peripheral blood. The receptors stem from a human donor in a cohort sampled during active COVID-19. The CDR3 runs from the conserved cysteine through the conserved F or W. The order of the fields is CDR3 protein, V gene, clone size, J gene. Size tells how often a clone was seen (once, few, many) or the class of an expanded clone, and some rows leave it out.

cdr3_aa: CASSPLGGRTYNEQFF
v_call: TRBV9
clone_size: NA
j_call: TRBJ2-1

cdr3_aa: CATSKGLATDTQYF
v_call: TRBV15
clone_size: NA
j_call: TRBJ2-3

cdr3_aa: CASSYGRNTGELFF
v_call: TRBV6-2/TRBV6-3
clone_size: NA
j_call: TRBJ2-2

cdr3_aa: CASSLDGGDGYTF
v_call: TRBV5-1
clone_size: NA
j_call: TRBJ1-2

cdr3_aa: CARREAGANVLTF
v_call: TRBV21-1
clone_size: NA
j_call: TRBJ2-6

cdr3_aa: CSVTGLSYEQYF
v_call: TRBV29-1
clone_size: NA
j_call: TRBJ2-7

cdr3_aa: CASSFERGAKGTQYF
v_call: TRBV7-2
clone_size: once
j_call: TRBJ2-3

cdr3_aa: CASSLTGTSAYNEQFF
v_call: TRBV5-1
clone_size: NA
j_call: TRBJ2-1

cdr3_aa: CASSLKPGQRYEQYF
v_call: TRBV6-6
clone_size: NA
j_call: TRBJ2-7

cdr3_aa: CASSLEREIRIGYTF
v_call: TRBV5-5
clone_size: NA
j_call: TRBJ1-2

cdr3_aa: CASSQDWGQGVNIQYF
v_call: TRBV4-2
clone_size: NA
j_call: TRBJ2-4

cdr3_aa: CSVEAGGGEQFF
v_call: TRBV29-1
clone_size: NA
j_call: TRBJ2-1

cdr3_aa: CASSLPSGRAGEQFF
v_call: TRBV5-1
clone_size: NA
j_call: TRBJ2-1

cdr3_aa: CASSLVGGFSTEAFF
v_call: TRBV5-1
clone_size: NA
j_call: TRBJ1-1

cdr3_aa: CASSQAVAGGRNEQFF
v_call: TRBV4-2
clone_size: NA
j_call: TRBJ2-1

cdr3_aa: CASSRTDSGANVLTF
v_call: TRBV4-2
clone_size: NA
j_call: TRBJ2-6

cdr3_aa: CASSPWTGNTDTQYF
v_call: TRBV5-4
clone_size: once
j_call: TRBJ2-3

cdr3_aa: CASSPFTGDGTEAFF
v_call: TRBV18
clone_size: NA
j_call: TRBJ1-1

cdr3_aa: CAIGESSYNSPLHF
v_call: TRBV10-3
clone_size: NA
j_call: TRBJ1-6

cdr3_aa: CASGYQVGPSEAFF
v_call: TRBV12-5
clone_size: NA
j_call: TRBJ1-1

cdr3_aa: CASSTLAGELFF
v_call: TRBV19
clone_size: NA
j_call: TRBJ2-2

cdr3_aa: CASSLLGDSYNEQFF
v_call: TRBV5-5
clone_size: NA
j_call: TRBJ2-1

cdr3_aa: CASSEASGGATSYNEQFF
v_call: TRBV2
clone_size: NA
j_call: TRBJ2-1

cdr3_aa: CASSFGTEVFF
v_call: TRBV12-3/TRBV12-4
clone_size: NA
j_call: TRBJ1-4

cdr3_aa: CASSQSTGYNQPQHF
v_call: TRBV16
clone_size: NA
j_call: TRBJ1-5

cdr3_aa: CASRLAGGAETQYF
v_call: TRBV5-1
clone_size: NA
j_call: TRBJ2-5

cdr3_aa: CASSQEQQTDTQYF
v_call: TRBV4-2
clone_size: NA
j_call: TRBJ2-3

cdr3_aa: CASSWGQGAYNEQFF
v_call: TRBV11-3
clone_size: NA
j_call: TRBJ2-1

cdr3_aa: CASSVSAGGRTGELFF
v_call: TRBV2
clone_size: NA
j_call: TRBJ2-2

cdr3_aa: CASSFSGQPQHF
v_call: TRBV28
clone_size: NA
j_call: TRBJ1-5

cdr3_aa: CASGASGISYEQYF
v_call: TRBV2
clone_size: NA
j_call: TRBJ2-7